Detailed here is one T cell receptor beta chain. The method was immunoSEQ multiplex PCR; TCRdb's version includes in-frame clones alone and lacks a portion of them. In the table there are 60,000 to 75,000 clones, 87% of which are singletons. The data were obtained in a study of blood T cell repertoires in COVID-19. On the study more broadly: The United States, Italy and Spain were the sources of the acute and convalescent COVID-19 samples. The cDNA or gDNA used as material had been derived from T cells, B-cell-depleted T cells, or PBMCs.

Sequencing was done on a sample of peripheral blood. This receptor was obtained from a woman older than 75 with acute or convalescent COVID-19.

DNA for the CDR3: TGTGCCAGCAGTTTACTCCGGGACAGAATCATGAACACTGAAGCTTTCTTT. This encodes CASSLLRDRIMNTEAFF. V and J are TRBV6-2 or TRBV6-3 and TRBJ1-1; the match to TRBD1 covers 7 bases. V lost 4 bases to trimming and J lost 0 bases; unmatched junction nucleotides: 11. The germline CDR1 and CDR2 sequences are MNHEY and SVGEGT. The CDR3 length is 17 residues.